The sequence of this T cell receptor (beta chain) was determined in a study of spatial heterogeneity in lung cancer. Study-level background: From matched bulk RNA-seq came a T cell module score, which showed a strong correlation with TCR transcript counts in tumor regions. Regarding the study as a whole: Within tumors, counts of expanded alpha and beta TCRs tracked tumor mutation counts.

This clonotype was found a few times. The antigen is unknown. This beta chain turned up in a library designed for alpha chains; as an off-target read, its abundance says little. Sample time point: sample taken at primary tumor resection. MiXCR, run by TCRdb on the 5' RACE reads, gives a single entry per CDR3 protein. The table shows over 15,000 distinct CDR3 sequences, with around 7.1% occurring only once. The origin of this receptor is a female donor with early-stage non-small cell lung cancer. The material sequenced was lung tumor tissue, taken at surgery.

In nucleotides, the CDR3 is TGCAGCGTTGCAATGGGGTGGGGCAGCAATCAGCCCCAGCATTTT. This codes for CSVAMGWGSNQPQHF. This sequence joins TRBV29-1 and TRBJ1-5; D might be TRBD1 (5 bases). Between the trimmed V and J ends, which lost 4 bases and 1 base, there was a span of 14 bases. The CDR3 is made up of 15 amino acids. The germline gives CDR1 SQVTM, CDR2 ANQGSEA.